The present entry profiles one TCR beta chain with its context. V was pared by 7 bases and J by 8 bases, with 16 bases between. The CDR3 is made up of 13 amino acids. Germline values: CDR1 SGHRS, CDR2 YFSETQ. The data belong to a study of blood T cell repertoires in COVID-19. Across the study: The cDNA or gDNA used as material had been derived from T cells, B-cell-depleted T cells, or PBMCs.

Only in-frame clones appear in the TCRdb table, and some are missing; sequencing was by immunoSEQ multiplex PCR. The sample lists 150,000 to 160,000 clones, around 85% occurring once. Material for sequencing was peripheral blood. V usage is TRBV5-1 and J usage is TRBJ2-1, with a weak D call TRBD1 (5 bases). The TCR sequence derives from a woman aged 55-75 years with acute or convalescent COVID-19. The CDR3 bases are TGCGCCAGCCGCCTGGACAAACCCCATGAGCAGTTCTTC. It yields the protein CASRLDKPHEQFF. The entire variable domain, with the rest obtained from reference TRBV5-1 and TRBJ2-1, is as follows: KAGVTQTPRYLIKTRGQQVTLSCSPISGHRSVSWYQQTPGQGLQFLFEYFSETQRNKGNFPGRFSGRQFSNSRSEMNVSTLELGDSALYLCASRLDKPHEQFFGPGTRLTVL.